One and the same sample provided the 21 T cell receptor beta chains below, sequenced in a study of T cells in localized non-small cell lung cancer. The table came from immunoSEQ multiplex PCR; TCRdb's copy has only in-frame clones and leaves some out. The repertoire consists of about 2,100 clones, with more than 35% occurring once and the leading ten covering about 9.4%. Sequenced material: lung tumor tissue, taken before any cancer treatment. These receptors were taken from a male donor older than 55 with stage II squamous cell lung carcinoma.

This clone was seen only once. The genes are TRBV19 and TRBJ2-7; D is perhaps TRBD1 (5 bases). The germline V and J ends were trimmed by 5 bases and 3 bases, with 8 bases remaining between them. The CDR3 totals 12 residues. Germline assignment: CDR1 LNHDA and CDR2 SQIVND (reference sequence). The CDR3 spells CASSSTGYEQYF. CDR3 in DNA: TGTGCCAGTAGTTCAACAGGCTACGAGCAGTACTTC.

V and J are TRBV19 and TRBJ2-5; unclear D gene. The CDR3 sequence is 14 residues long. Germline values: CDR1 LNHDA, CDR2 SQIVND (reference sequence). Trimming removed 1 base at V and 5 bases at J, with 11 bases between. The CDR3 region has the DNA TGTGCCAGTAGTATAGTGGCTACGCCGGAGACCCAGTACTTC. Translating gives CASSIVATPETQYF.

The count of this clone is one. The chain links TRBV18 to TRBJ1-1, with TRBD1 identical over 8 bases. J lost 4 bases, V lost 4 bases, and 5 bases had no gene match. Germline lookup yields CDR1 KGHSH and CDR2 LQKENI. The length of the CDR3 is 14 residues. The CDR3 reads CASSLRGRITEAFF. CDR3 sequence (DNA): TGTGCCAGCTCACTCAGGGGGCGGATCACTGAAGCTTTCTTT.

The chain employs TRBV28 and TRBJ2-7; 8 bases agree with TRBD2. The germline V gene encodes CDR1 MDHEN and CDR2 SYDVKM. J gave up 0 bases and V 8 bases, and 6 bases lay outside the gene matches. The CDR3 spans 14 residues. The DNA of the CDR3 is TGTGCCAGCCGGGGGGGGCCAAGCTCCTACGAGCAGTACTTC. The encoded protein is CASRGGPSSYEQYF.

The gene calls are TRBV6-7 and TRBJ2-7; D perhaps matches TRBD1 (5 bases). TRBV6-7 is recorded as an ORF, its role being uncertain. Trimming cost V 4 bases and J 0 bases, with 13 bases left between them. This CDR3 contains 15 residues. This chain's CDR3 is CASSSEQTDSYEQYF. In nucleotides, the CDR3 is TGTGCCAGCAGTTCGGAACAGACAGACTCCTACGAGCAGTACTTC.

CDR3 amino acids: CAWRLPLATTYNEQFF. CDR3 sequence (DNA): TGTGCCTGGAGACTCCCACTAGCGACCACCTACAATGAGCAGTTCTTC. V and J are TRBV30 and TRBJ2-1; 7 bases map to TRBD2. Trimming took 3 bases from V and 2 from J; bases not matched to a gene: 10. CDR3 length: 16 amino acids. The germline V gene encodes CDR1 GTSNPN and CDR2 SVGIG (reference sequence).

The genes are TRBV9 and TRBJ2-3; TRBD2 matches at 11 bases. Germline CDR1 is SGDLS and CDR2 is YYNGEE. The CDR3 totals 16 residues. Unmatched junction bases numbered 4, after V lost 0 bases and J lost 4 bases. The CDR3 sequence is CASSVGLAGRADTQYF. The DNA of the CDR3 is TGTGCCAGCAGCGTAGGACTAGCGGGAAGGGCAGATACGCAGTATTTT.

In its sample, this clone was seen a few times. This chain links TRBV6-8 with TRBJ2-7; 7 positions agree with TRBD2. The CDR3 is 15 residues long. V was pared by 6 bases and J by 2 bases, with 10 bases of the junction left unmatched. CDR1 MNHGY and CDR2 SAAAGT come from the germline V gene. CDR3 sequence: CASSYQRDSAYEQYF. The CDR3 bases are TGTGCCAGCAGCTATCAGCGGGACTCCGCCTACGAGCAGTACTTC.

This clone was seen only a few times. The J gene is TRBJ1-2, the V gene TRBV11-3, with D unresolved. Trimming removed 6 bases from V and 0 bases from J, with 11 bases in between. The CDR3 is made up of 14 amino acids. From germline, CDR1 is SGHNT and CDR2 YENEEA. The DNA of the CDR3 is TGTGCCAGCAGGGAGACGGCGACTAACTATGGCTACACCTTC. Translating gives CASRETATNYGYTF. Looking up the rest from reference TRBV11-3 and TRBJ1-2 gives the full variable domain: EAGVVQSPRYKIIEKKQPVAFWCNPISGHNTLYWYLQNLGQGPELLIRYENEEAVDDSQLPKDRFSAERLKGVDSTLKIQPAELGDSAVYLCASRETATNYGYTFGSGTRLTVV.

This clone turned up a few times. This sequence joins TRBV2 and TRBJ2-5, with D perhaps TRBD1 (5 bases). This CDR3 is built from 16 residues. V lost 2 bases and J lost 4, with 17 bases in between. Germline V gene sequence: CDR1 SNHLY, CDR2 FYNNEI. This CDR3 is CASSEQPNRPGETQYF. DNA for the CDR3: TGTGCCAGCAGTGAACAACCGAACAGGCCTGGAGAGACCCAGTACTTC.

The rearrangement joins TRBV19 to TRBJ2-5, with TRBD1 matching over 9 bases. The length of the CDR3 is 14 residues. The germline V gene encodes CDR1 LNHDA and CDR2 SQIVND (reference sequence). Unmatched junction bases numbered 3, after V lost 5 bases and J lost 2 bases. CDR3 residues: CASSLGTGQETQYF. In DNA form, the CDR3 reads TGTGCCAGTAGTCTCGGGACAGGGCAAGAGACCCAGTACTTC. Full variable domain (remainder filled in from reference TRBV19 and TRBJ2-5): DGGITQSPKYLFRKEGQNVTLSCEQNLNHDAMYWYRQDPGQGLRLIYYSQIVNDFQKGDIAEGYSVSREKKESFPLTVTSAQKNPTAFYLCASSLGTGQETQYFGPGTRLLVL.

This clone occurred a few times. This sequence joins TRBV11-3 and TRBJ1-3, with 7 nucleotides matching TRBD1. There are 17 residues in the CDR3. V was pared by 2 bases and J by 3 bases, with 10 bases of the junction left unmatched. Germline V gene sequence: CDR1 SGHNT, CDR2 YENEEA. In DNA form, the CDR3 reads TGTGCCAGCAGCTTACTGGCGGCAGGGGGAAGTGGAAACACCATATATTTT. Translation gives CASSLLAAGGSGNTIYF.

This clone was detected a few times. CDR3 region: CASSYFLNTEAFF. The CDR3 DNA follows: TGTGCCAGCAGTTACTTTTTGAACACTGAAGCTTTCTTT. The chain recombines TRBV6-8 with TRBJ1-1; D not resolved. V gave up 1 base and J gave up 0 bases, with 3 bases separating them. This CDR3 contains 13 residues. Germline V lookup: CDR1 MNHGY, CDR2 SAAAGT.

This chain uses TRBV18 with TRBJ2-7; 7 bases fit TRBD1. Germline CDR1 is KGHSH and CDR2 is LQKENI. V was pared by 3 bases and J by 3 bases, with 5 bases of the junction left unmatched. The CDR3 extends over 14 amino acids. The CDR3 loop is CASSPRTGVYEQYF. The CDR3 nucleotides are TGTGCCAGCTCACCCCGCACAGGGGTCTACGAGCAGTACTTC.

This clone has more than one count but fewer than ten. The chain joins TRBV18 to TRBJ1-1; D is ambiguous. V lost 0 bases and J lost 5, with 7 bases in between. The germline V gene has CDR1 KGHSH and CDR2 LQKENI. The length of the CDR3 is 13 residues. The CDR3 loop reads CASSPPGWTEAFF. CDR3 bases: TGTGCCAGCTCACCACCGGGGTGGACTGAAGCTTTCTTT. Drawing the rest from reference TRBV18 and TRBJ1-1, the complete variable domain is NAGVMQNPRHLVRRRGQEARLRCSPMKGHSHVYWYRQLPEEGLKFMVYLQKENIIDESGMPKERFSAEFPKEGPSILRIQQVVRGDSAAYFCASSPPGWTEAFFGQGTRLTVV.

The J gene is TRBJ2-3, the V gene TRBV29-1, with 9 nucleotides matching TRBD1. From germline, CDR1 is SQVTM and CDR2 ANQGSEA. CDR3 size: 13 residues. The junction had 8 bases not matched to a gene; V was cut back by 7 bases and J by 6 bases. For the CDR3, the DNA is TGCAGCGGGTGGGACAGGGAGAGCGATACGCAGTATTTT. It is translated as CSGWDRESDTQYF.

A few counts support this clone. The chain couples TRBV6-8 to TRBJ1-2; D might be TRBD1 (5 bases). Germline CDR1 is MNHGY and CDR2 is SAAAGT. Deletions cut 6 bases from V and 3 bases from J, with 8 bases between. The length of the CDR3 is 12 residues. CDR3 in DNA: TGTGCCAGCAGAGACAGCGACTATGGCTACACCTTC. It specifies CASRDSDYGYTF.

The chain recombines TRBV19 with TRBJ2-5; no clear D. Trimming left V 5 bases short and J 2 bases short, with 12 bases between. The CDR3 length is 14 residues. Germline lookup yields CDR1 LNHDA and CDR2 SQIVND (reference sequence). CDR3 nucleotides: TGTGCCAGTAGTGTCTCTAGTGTACAAGAGACCCAGTACTTC. It codes for CASSVSSVQETQYF.

This clone was counted only a few times. The gene calls are TRBV11-3 and TRBJ2-5; 12 nucleotides agree with TRBD2. V lost 5 bases, J lost 2 bases, and 6 bases stayed unmatched. The CDR3 runs to 16 residues. CDR1 is SGHNT and CDR2 is YENEEA in the germline V gene. CDR3 sequence: CASSPGTSGPQETQYF. The DNA for the CDR3 is TGTGCCAGCAGCCCCGGGACTAGCGGGCCGCAAGAGACCCAGTACTTC. Drawing the rest from reference TRBV11-3 and TRBJ2-5, the complete variable domain is EAGVVQSPRYKIIEKKQPVAFWCNPISGHNTLYWYLQNLGQGPELLIRYENEEAVDDSQLPKDRFSAERLKGVDSTLKIQPAELGDSAVYLCASSPGTSGPQETQYFGPGTRLLVL.

The chain couples TRBV19 to TRBJ1-5; 7 nucleotides match TRBD1. This CDR3 spans 14 amino acids. The germline gives CDR1 LNHDA, CDR2 SQIVND (reference sequence). V shed 4 bases and J 3 bases; nucleotides not matched to a gene: 3. CDR3 sequence reads: CASSTTGNNQPQHF. The CDR3 DNA reads as TGTGCCAGTAGTACGACAGGGAACAATCAGCCCCAGCATTTT.

This clone occurred a few times. The chain couples TRBV19 to TRBJ2-1, with TRBD2 as a possible D gene (6 bases). The germline V gene has CDR1 LNHDA and CDR2 SQIVND (reference sequence). Trimming took off 7 bases at V and 10 bases at J, with 14 bases between the two ends. The length of the CDR3 is 12 residues. This CDR3 is CASTLGGREQFF. In DNA form, the CDR3 reads TGTGCCAGTACCCTGGGGGGACGGGAGCAGTTCTTC.